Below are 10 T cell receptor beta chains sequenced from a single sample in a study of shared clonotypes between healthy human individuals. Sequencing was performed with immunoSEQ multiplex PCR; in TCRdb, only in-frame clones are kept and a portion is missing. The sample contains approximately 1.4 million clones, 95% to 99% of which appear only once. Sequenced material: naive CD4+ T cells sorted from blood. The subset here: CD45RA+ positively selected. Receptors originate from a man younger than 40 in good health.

The chain's CDR3 is CASSSLAVPSEQYF. DNA for the CDR3: TGTGCCAGCAGCTCACTAGCGGTTCCGTCCGAGCAGTACTTC. V gene TRBV5-4 combines with J gene TRBJ2-7, with 8 bases lining up with TRBD2. Germline V gene data show CDR1 as SGHNT and CDR2 as YYREEE (reference sequence). The V and J ends lost 3 bases and 6 bases, in that order; junction bases with no gene match: 8. This CDR3 contains 14 residues. The full variable domain, with the rest looked up from reference TRBV5-4 and TRBJ2-7, is ETGVTQSPTHLIKTRGQQVTLRCSSQSGHNTVSWYQQALGQGPQFIFQYYREEENGRGNFPPRFSGLQFPNYSSELNVNALELDDSALYLCASSSLAVPSEQYFGPGTRLTVT.

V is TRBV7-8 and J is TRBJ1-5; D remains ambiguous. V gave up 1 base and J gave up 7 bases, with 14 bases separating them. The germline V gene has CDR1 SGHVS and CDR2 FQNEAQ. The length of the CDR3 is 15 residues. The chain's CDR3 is CASSLGGIGRQPQHF. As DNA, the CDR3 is TGTGCCAGCAGCTTAGGCGGGATCGGGAGGCAGCCCCAGCATTTT.

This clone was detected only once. This CDR3 reads CASSYTTAYEQYF. The CDR3 DNA follows: TGTGCCAGCAGTTACACGACAGCCTACGAGCAGTACTTC. V gene TRBV6-6 combines with J gene TRBJ2-7; possibly TRBD1 for D (5 bases). Trimming took off 2 bases at V and 2 bases at J, with 7 bases between the two ends. CDR1 and CDR2 from the germline V gene are MNHNY and SVGAGI (reference sequence). The CDR3 runs to 13 residues.

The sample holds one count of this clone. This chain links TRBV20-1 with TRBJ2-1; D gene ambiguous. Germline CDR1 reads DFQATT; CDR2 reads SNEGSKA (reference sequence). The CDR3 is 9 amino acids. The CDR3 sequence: CRPDWAQFF. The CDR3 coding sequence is TGCAGGCCAGATTGGGCCCAGTTCTTC.

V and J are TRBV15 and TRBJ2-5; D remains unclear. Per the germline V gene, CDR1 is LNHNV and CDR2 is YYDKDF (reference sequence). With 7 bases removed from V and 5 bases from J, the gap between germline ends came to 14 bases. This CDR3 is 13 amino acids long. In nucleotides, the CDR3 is TGTGCCACCAACCAACAAATTTCGGAGACCCAGTACTTC. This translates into CATNQQISETQYF.

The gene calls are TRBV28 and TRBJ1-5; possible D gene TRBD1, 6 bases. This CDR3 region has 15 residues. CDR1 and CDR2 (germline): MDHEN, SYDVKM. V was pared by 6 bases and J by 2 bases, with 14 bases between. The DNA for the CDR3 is TGTGCCAGCAGCAACAGGGATGGCGGCAATCAGCCCCAGCATTTT. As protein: CASSNRDGGNQPQHF.

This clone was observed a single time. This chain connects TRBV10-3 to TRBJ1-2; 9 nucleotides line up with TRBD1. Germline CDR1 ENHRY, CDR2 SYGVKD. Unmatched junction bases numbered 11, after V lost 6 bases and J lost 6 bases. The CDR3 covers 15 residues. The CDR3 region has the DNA TGTGCCATCAGCTCCCCGGGACAGGGTAGGAATGGCTACACCTTC. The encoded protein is CAISSPGQGRNGYTF.

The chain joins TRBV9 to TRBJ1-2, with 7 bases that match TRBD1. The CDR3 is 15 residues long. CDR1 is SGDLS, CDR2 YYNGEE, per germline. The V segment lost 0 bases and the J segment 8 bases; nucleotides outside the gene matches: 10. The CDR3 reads CASSVATGASGGYTF. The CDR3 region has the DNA TGTGCCAGCAGCGTAGCAACAGGGGCCTCGGGAGGCTACACCTTC.

CDR3 in DNA: TGTGCCACCAGCAGAGATGTGGGGGAAACTGAAGCTTTCTTT. This sequence encodes CATSRDVGETEAFF. The genes are TRBV15 and TRBJ1-1; D might be TRBD1 (5 bases). The CDR3 consists of 14 residues. Germline values: CDR1 LNHNV, CDR2 YYDKDF (reference sequence). The ends were cut back, 0 bases at V and 5 bases at J, with 10 bases in the middle.

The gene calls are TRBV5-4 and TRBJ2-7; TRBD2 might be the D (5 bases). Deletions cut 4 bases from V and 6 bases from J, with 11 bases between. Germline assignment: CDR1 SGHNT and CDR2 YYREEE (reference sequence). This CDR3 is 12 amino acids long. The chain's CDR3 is CASSVGMGEQYF. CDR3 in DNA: TGTGCCAGCAGCGTCGGGATGGGCGAGCAGTACTTC.